Below are 29 T cell receptor beta chains sequenced from a single sample in a study of beta chain features in type 1 diabetes. Notes on the study in general: All four CD4+ subsets from Type 1 diabetes patients carried moderately but significantly shorter TCRB CDR3s.

Every bit of the isolated RNA underwent reverse transcription, so sequencing read expressed TCRB transcripts. Method: immunoSEQ multiplex PCR; TCRdb's copy keeps in-frame clones and lacks some. The data contain some 660,000 clones, over 11% of them seen just once; the ten biggest clones take up approximately 0.042%. These receptors lack a known antigen. Sequencing input: naive CD4+ T cells from blood. The receptors here all came from a man aged 18 to 29 with type 1 diabetes.

The rearrangement joins TRBV7-9 to TRBJ1-1; D not resolved. The CDR3 sequence is 14 residues long. Trimming removed 3 bases at V and 3 bases at J, with 11 bases between. Germline CDR1 SEHNR, CDR2 FQNEAQ (reference sequence). CDR3 protein: CASSFIRADTEAFF. The CDR3, as DNA: TGTGCCAGCAGCTTCATTCGGGCGGACACTGAAGCTTTCTTT.

This clone was seen more than once but under ten times. The chain employs TRBV25-1 and TRBJ2-1; TRBD2 matches 13 bases. The CDR3 length is 16 residues. V shed 4 bases and J 6 bases; nucleotides not matched to a gene: 6. In germline, CDR1 is MGHDK, CDR2 SYGVNS. CDR3 residues: CASSGRGTSGTNEQFF. CDR3 bases: TGTGCCAGCAGTGGACGTGGGACTAGCGGGACCAATGAGCAGTTCTTC.

The J gene is TRBJ2-3, the V gene TRBV6-5; no clear D. Germline CDR1 and CDR2: MNHEY and SVGAGI. The V and J ends lost 7 bases and 0 bases respectively, with 11 bases between them. This CDR3 region has 14 residues. The CDR3 DNA sequence: TGTGCCAGCACCGAAGAGGACAGCACAGATACGCAGTATTTT. Translated: CASTEEDSTDTQYF.

This clone was seen a few times. The chain has TRBV5-4 and TRBJ2-7, with TRBD1 matching 9 bases. Germline assignment: CDR1 SGHNT and CDR2 YYREEE (reference sequence). The CDR3 has 13 amino acids. J gave up 4 bases and V 3 bases, and 2 bases lay outside the gene matches. CDR3 nucleotide sequence: TGTGCCAGCAGCTCCGGACAGGGGTACGAGCAGTACTTC. Its protein is CASSSGQGYEQYF. Supplemented by reference TRBV5-4 and TRBJ2-7, the full variable domain reads ETGVTQSPTHLIKTRGQQVTLRCSSQSGHNTVSWYQQALGQGPQFIFQYYREEENGRGNFPPRFSGLQFPNYSSELNVNALELDDSALYLCASSSGQGYEQYFGPGTRLTVT.

The chain uses TRBV5-6 and TRBJ1-4; D not certain. This CDR3 contains 13 residues. The germline V and J ends were trimmed by 1 base and 8 bases, with 9 bases remaining between them. Germline lookup yields CDR1 SGHDT and CDR2 YYEEEE. CDR3 DNA sequence: TGTGCCAGCAGCTTGATAAGTGGGGAAAAACTGTTTTTT. Protein product: CASSLISGEKLFF.

The sample holds a few counts of this clone. The chain recombines TRBV28 with TRBJ1-2; TRBD1 matches 8 bases. The germline CDR1 and CDR2 sequences are MDHEN and SYDVKM. V lost 8 bases to trimming and J lost 7 bases; unmatched junction nucleotides: 9. CDR3 length equals 13 residues. The CDR3 nucleotides read TGTGCCAGCGGACAGGGATTTCTAGTTGGCTACACCTTC. Its protein product is CASGQGFLVGYTF.

V is TRBV30 and J is TRBJ1-1, with D tentatively TRBD1 (5 bases). Germline V lookup: CDR1 GTSNPN, CDR2 SVGIG (reference sequence). Between the trimmed V and J ends, which lost 0 bases and 4 bases, there was a span of 9 bases. The CDR3 has 13 amino acids. The CDR3 loop is CAWSVLRGTEAFF. CDR3 bases: TGTGCCTGGAGTGTACTAAGGGGCACTGAAGCTTTCTTT.

This clone has only a few counts. The rearrangement uses TRBV30 and TRBJ2-3; D not certain. CDR1 GTSNPN and CDR2 SVGIG come from the germline V gene (reference sequence). The germline V and J ends were trimmed by 2 bases and 0 bases, with 6 bases remaining between them. The CDR3 totals 13 residues. The DNA of the CDR3 is TGTGCCTGGAGTAGTTATAGCACAGATACGCAGTATTTT. Its protein product is CAWSSYSTDTQYF.

The rearrangement links TRBV7-9 to TRBJ2-1; 9 bases align to TRBD2. This CDR3 has 16 amino acids. Per germline, CDR1 SEHNR and CDR2 FQNEAQ (reference sequence). Trimming at V came to 5 bases and at J to 7 bases, leaving 12 bases not matched to a gene. This CDR3 is CASSLGLAGSINEQFF. For the CDR3, the DNA is TGTGCCAGCAGCCTGGGCCTAGCGGGAAGCATAAATGAGCAGTTCTTC.

This clone showed up just a few times. V usage is TRBV10-2 and J usage is TRBJ2-2; D might be TRBD1 (6 bases). Germline-derived CDR1 and CDR2 are WSHSY and SAAADI. The V end lost 0 bases, the J end lost 2 bases, and 7 bases lay between the germline ends. The length of the CDR3 is 15 residues. CDR3 DNA sequence: TGCGCCAGCAGTGAGTCGGGACAAAACACCGGGGAGCTGTTTTTT. Its translation: CASSESGQNTGELFF.

This rearrangement joins TRBV28 to TRBJ1-5; perhaps TRBD1 as D (6 bases). CDR3 length: 13 residues. V was pared by 8 bases and J by 2 bases, with 10 bases between. Germline V gene lookup returns CDR1 MDHEN and CDR2 SYDVKM. CDR3 in amino acids: CASGRGGNQPQHF. CDR3 nucleotides: TGTGCCAGCGGGAGGGGGGGCAATCAGCCCCAGCATTTT.

The CDR3 reads CASSARDRGWYEQYF. The CDR3 DNA follows: TGTGCCAGCAGTGCCCGGGACAGGGGTTGGTACGAGCAGTACTTC. This sequence joins TRBV28 and TRBJ2-7, with 10 bases fitting TRBD1. Germline CDR1 MDHEN, CDR2 SYDVKM. Trimming cost V 5 bases and J 4 bases; bases outside gene matches: 8. The CDR3 is made up of 15 amino acids.

The table lists this clone with a few counts. This chain links TRBV7-2 with TRBJ2-3; D call uncertain. CDR1 is SGHTA, CDR2 FQGNSA, per germline. Trimming took 2 bases from V and 4 from J, leaving 7 bases between them. The CDR3 sequence is 13 residues long. As DNA, the CDR3 is TGTGCCAGCAGCTTACAGGCAGCAGATACGCAGTATTTT. This codes for CASSLQAADTQYF.

The chain has TRBV28 and TRBJ2-7; 7 bases line up with TRBD1. The CDR3 is 14 residues long. Per the germline V gene, CDR1 is MDHEN and CDR2 is SYDVKM. Losses at the gene ends were 4 bases for V and 1 base for J; bases not matched to a gene: 4. The CDR3 sequence: CASSSGQVSYEQYF. The CDR3 DNA is TGTGCCAGCAGTTCCGGACAGGTTTCCTACGAGCAGTACTTC.

V is TRBV11-2 and J is TRBJ2-6; no clear D. Per the germline V gene, CDR1 is SGHAT and CDR2 is FQNNGV. The CDR3 spans 15 residues. V dropped 4 bases and J dropped 0 bases, with 7 bases sitting between them. DNA of the CDR3: TGTGCCAGCAGCTATACAGTCTCTGGGGCCAACGTCCTGACTTTC. Its translation is CASSYTVSGANVLTF.

The chain employs TRBV4-1 and TRBJ2-1; 13 nucleotides match TRBD2. Germline trimming cut 7 bases from V and 15 bases from J; bases unmatched to any gene: 18. The CDR3 runs to 16 residues. Germline lookup yields CDR1 MGHRA and CDR2 YSYEKL. The CDR3 DNA sequence: TGCGCCAGCAACCGATTCGGACTAGCGGGAGAGAGGGGAGGGTTCTTC. Translated, it gives CASNRFGLAGERGGFF.

Only a few counts were recorded for this clone. The chain couples TRBV7-2 to TRBJ1-5, with D unclear. With 3 bases removed from V and 5 bases from J, the gap between germline ends came to 5 bases. Germline loops: CDR1 SGHTA, CDR2 FQGNSA. The CDR3 covers 12 residues. The CDR3 here is CASSLDHQPQHF. CDR3 DNA sequence: TGTGCCAGCAGCTTGGACCATCAGCCCCAGCATTTT.

V is TRBV6-6 and J is TRBJ1-6; no reliable D call. The CDR3 is 14 residues long. Trimming took off 4 bases at V and 10 bases at J, with 14 bases between the two ends. Germline V CDR1 and CDR2: MNHNY, SVGAGI (reference sequence). CDR3 coding DNA: TGTGCCAGCAGTTTGAAAGGCAAGGAGTCACCCCTCCACTTT. Translation: CASSLKGKESPLHF.

CDR3: CAWSDWTGRTEAFF. The CDR3 bases are TGTGCCTGGAGCGATTGGACAGGGAGAACTGAAGCTTTCTTT. This chain connects TRBV30 to TRBJ1-1; 8 nucleotides agree with TRBD1. V dropped 3 bases and J dropped 5; count of bases not matched to a gene: 8. The germline gives CDR1 GTSNPN, CDR2 SVGIG (reference sequence). This CDR3 is 14 amino acids long.

This clone was seen a handful of times. V and J are TRBV28 and TRBJ2-3; 10 nucleotides line up with TRBD1. Germline V CDR1 and CDR2: MDHEN, SYDVKM. V shed 1 base, J shed 3 bases, and the junction held 7 bases outside the gene matches. This CDR3 region has 17 residues. The CDR3 DNA reads TGTGCCAGCAGTTTATTTTCAGGGACAGGGGTAACAGATACGCAGTATTTT. Protein: CASSLFSGTGVTDTQYF.

This clone occurred a few times. The chain combines TRBV15 with TRBJ2-1; unclear D gene. The length of the CDR3 is 16 residues. The germline V gene has CDR1 LNHNV and CDR2 YYDKDF (reference sequence). V lost 8 bases, J lost 4 bases, and 21 bases lay in between. The CDR3 is CATAFRVLVSYNEQFF. As DNA, the CDR3 is TGTGCCACCGCCTTTAGAGTGCTAGTTAGTTACAATGAGCAGTTCTTC.

Here the CDR3 DNA reads TGTGCCAGCAGCCCCCGGGGGGGTAGCACAGATACGCAGTATTTT. It encodes CASSPRGGSTDTQYF. The chain is built from TRBV7-2 and TRBJ2-3; TRBD2 aligns across 8 bases. This CDR3 contains 15 residues. The J segment lost 0 bases and the V segment lost 5 bases, leaving 4 bases of the junction unmatched. Germline V gene lookup returns CDR1 SGHTA and CDR2 FQGNSA. Full variable domain (remainder filled in from reference TRBV7-2 and TRBJ2-3): GAGVSQSPSNKVTEKGKDVELRCDPISGHTALYWYRQSLGQGLEFLIYFQGNSAPDKSGLPSDRFSAERTGGSVSTLTIQRTQQEDSAVYLCASSPRGGSTDTQYFGPGTRLTVL.

This clone has more than one count but fewer than ten. The chain combines TRBV10-3 with TRBJ1-2; 7 bases map to TRBD1. With 10 bases clipped from V and 6 bases from J, the junction kept 14 bases outside the gene matches. The CDR3 spans 14 residues. The V gene's germline CDR1 is ENHRY and CDR2 SYGVKD. In nucleotides, the CDR3 is TGTGCCACCTCCGTCCCGGACAGGACGGATGGCTACACCTTC. Its protein product is CATSVPDRTDGYTF.

The chain recombines TRBV6-1 with TRBJ1-2, with TRBD1 matching over 12 bases. The J segment lost 3 bases and the V segment lost 3 bases, leaving 2 bases of the junction unmatched. The germline V gene has CDR1 MNHNS and CDR2 SASEGT. There are 15 residues in the CDR3. CDR3 coding DNA: TGTGCCAGCAGTGAGGGGACAGGGGGCGACTATGGCTACACCTTC. Translated: CASSEGTGGDYGYTF.

The chain combines TRBV28 with TRBJ1-2, with no clear D. The CDR3 length is 11 residues. Germline CDR1 reads MDHEN; CDR2 reads SYDVKM. V shed 9 bases and J shed 4 bases, with 9 bases lying between them. CDR3: CASVTTYGYTF. DNA for the CDR3: TGTGCCAGTGTGACTACCTATGGCTACACCTTC.

This clone was seen a handful of times. This chain connects TRBV5-1 to TRBJ2-6; 7 positions agree with TRBD1. The trim removed 3 bases at V and 1 base at J, leaving 7 bases unmatched. The V gene's germline CDR1 is SGHRS and CDR2 YFSETQ. This CDR3 is 17 amino acids long. The CDR3 coding sequence is TGCGCCAGCAGCTGGCCGGGACAGAAATCTGGGGCCAACGTCCTGACTTTC. It specifies CASSWPGQKSGANVLTF.

The count of this clone is one. The chain carries TRBV6-1 and TRBJ2-7; TRBD1 agrees at 7 bases. Germline CDR1 and CDR2: MNHNS and SASEGT. This CDR3 has 14 amino acids. V gave up 5 bases and J gave up 2 bases; unmatched junction bases: 6. The CDR3 is CASSSRTGTYEQYF. The CDR3 DNA is TGTGCCAGCAGTTCCCGGACAGGAACCTACGAGCAGTACTTC.

The chain is built from TRBV30 and TRBJ2-7; 7 bases line up with TRBD1. The CDR3 consists of 17 residues. Germline V gene data show CDR1 as GTSNPN and CDR2 as SVGIG (reference sequence). The trim removed 0 bases at V and 0 bases at J, leaving 11 bases unmatched. The CDR3 bases are TGTGCCTGGAGTGTACGCCCCGGACAGGTCCACTCCTACGAGCAGTACTTC. This translates into CAWSVRPGQVHSYEQYF.

As concerns this clone: The identical CDR3 is also encoded by other nucleotide sequences in the sample. This rearrangement joins TRBV14 to TRBJ2-7; D unclear. Trimming pared 3 bases from V and 4 bases from J, leaving 4 bases between. The CDR3 runs to 11 residues. Germline V gene data show CDR1 as SGHDN and CDR2 as FVKESK. CDR3 in DNA: TGTGCCAGCAGCCAGGTTTACGAGCAGTACTTC. This sequence encodes CASSQVYEQYF.